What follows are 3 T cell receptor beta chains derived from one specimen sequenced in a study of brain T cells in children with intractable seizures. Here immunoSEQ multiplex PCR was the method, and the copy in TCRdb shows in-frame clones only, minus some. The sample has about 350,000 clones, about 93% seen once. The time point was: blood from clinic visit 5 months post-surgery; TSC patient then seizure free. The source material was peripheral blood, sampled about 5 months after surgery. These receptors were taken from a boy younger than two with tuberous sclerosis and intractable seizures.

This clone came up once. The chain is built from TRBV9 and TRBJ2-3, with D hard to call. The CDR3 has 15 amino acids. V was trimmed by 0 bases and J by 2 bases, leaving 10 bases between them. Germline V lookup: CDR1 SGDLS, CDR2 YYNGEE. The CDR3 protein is CASSVGDSYTDTQYF. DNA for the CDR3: TGTGCCAGCAGCGTAGGAGACTCCTACACAGATACGCAGTATTTT. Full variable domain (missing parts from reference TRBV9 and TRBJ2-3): DSGVTQTPKHLITATGQRVTLRCSPRSGDLSVYWYQQSLDQGLQFLIQYYNGEERAKGNILERFSAQQFPDLHSELNLSSLELGDSALYFCASSVGDSYTDTQYFGPGTRLTVL.

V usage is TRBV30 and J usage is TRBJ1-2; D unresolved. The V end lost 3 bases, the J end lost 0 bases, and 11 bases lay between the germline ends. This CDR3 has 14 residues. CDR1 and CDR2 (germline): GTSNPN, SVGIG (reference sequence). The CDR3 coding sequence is TGTGCCTGGAGCCGACGCACTGCTAACTATGGCTACACCTTC. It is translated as CAWSRRTANYGYTF.

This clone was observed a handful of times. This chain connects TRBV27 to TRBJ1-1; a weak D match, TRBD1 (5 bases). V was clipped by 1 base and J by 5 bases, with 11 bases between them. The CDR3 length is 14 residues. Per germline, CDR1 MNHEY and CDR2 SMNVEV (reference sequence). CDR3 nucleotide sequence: TGTGCCAGCAGTTTATTTGGGGGGACTACTGAAGCTTTCTTT. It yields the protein CASSLFGGTTEAFF.